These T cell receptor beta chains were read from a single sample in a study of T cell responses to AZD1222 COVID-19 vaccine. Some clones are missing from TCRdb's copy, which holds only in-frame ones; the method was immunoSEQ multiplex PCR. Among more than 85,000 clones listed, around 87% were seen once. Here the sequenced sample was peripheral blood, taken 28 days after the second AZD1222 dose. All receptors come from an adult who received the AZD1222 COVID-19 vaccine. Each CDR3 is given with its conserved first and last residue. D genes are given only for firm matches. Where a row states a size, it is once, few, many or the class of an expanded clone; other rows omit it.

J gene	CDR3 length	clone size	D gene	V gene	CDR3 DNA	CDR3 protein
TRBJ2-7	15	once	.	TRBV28	TGTGCCAGCAGTTTAAACATAGGAGGGTCCTACGAGCAGTACTTC	CASSLNIGGSYEQYF
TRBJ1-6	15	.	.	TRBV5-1	TGCGCCAGCAGCTTGGAAGGGGAAGTGAATTCACCCCTCCACTTT	CASSLEGEVNSPLHF
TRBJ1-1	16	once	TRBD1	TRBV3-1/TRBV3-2	TGTGCCAGCAGCCATCGGACAGGATTCCTGAACACTGAAGCTTTCTTT	CASSHRTGFLNTEAFF
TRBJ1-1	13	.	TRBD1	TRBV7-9	TGTGCCAGCAGCTTAGCAGGGGGCTCTGAAGCTTTCTTT	CASSLAGGSEAFF
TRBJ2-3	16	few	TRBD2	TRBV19	TGTGCCAGTAGTCGGAGGGCGGGAGGTCGGACAGATACGCAGTATTTT	CASSRRAGGRTDTQYF
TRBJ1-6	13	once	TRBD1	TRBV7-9	TGTGCCAGCAGCCCCCAGGGGGCCTCACCCCTCCACTTT	CASSPQGASPLHF
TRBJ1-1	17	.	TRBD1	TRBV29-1	TGCAGCGTTGAAGTACCCGTCATTCGGGACAGGGGGAATGAAGCTTTCTTT	CSVEVPVIRDRGNEAFF
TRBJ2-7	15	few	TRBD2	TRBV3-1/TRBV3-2	TGTGCCAGCAGCCAAGTGCAAGCGGGGACCTACGAGCAGTACTTC	CASSQVQAGTYEQYF
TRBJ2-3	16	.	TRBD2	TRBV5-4	TGTGCCAGCAGCACCAGACTAGCGGGAATTACAGATACGCAGTATTTT	CASSTRLAGITDTQYF
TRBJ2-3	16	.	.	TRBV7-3	TGTGCCAGCAGCTTGGGGCGGGGGCTACACACAGATACGCAGTATTTT	CASSLGRGLHTDTQYF
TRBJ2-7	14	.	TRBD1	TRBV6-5	TGTGCCAGCAGTTACGGCCAGGGGGCCAACGAGCAGTACTTC	CASSYGQGANEQYF
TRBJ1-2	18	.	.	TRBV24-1	TGTGCCACCAGTGATCAAAACCCACCTACCCTGGTTTATCATGGCTACACCTTC	CATSDQNPPTLVYHGYTF
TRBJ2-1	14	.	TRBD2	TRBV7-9	TGTGCCAGCAGACGCACTAGCGGGATCAATGAGCAGTTCTTC	CASRRTSGINEQFF
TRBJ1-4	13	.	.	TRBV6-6	TGTGCCAGCAGTACCCCAGTCGGTGAAAAACTGTTTTTT	CASSTPVGEKLFF
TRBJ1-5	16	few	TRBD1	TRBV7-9	TGTGCCAGCAGCTTATCGACAGGGGCAATGGATCAGCCCCAGCATTTT	CASSLSTGAMDQPQHF
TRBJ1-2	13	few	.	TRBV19	TGTGCCAGTAGCTCCAGCCGCTTCTATGGCTACACCTTC	CASSSSRFYGYTF
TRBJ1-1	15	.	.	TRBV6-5	TGTGCCACCCGGGTGTCATCAACAGGGTACACTGAAGCTTTCTTT	CATRVSSTGYTEAFF
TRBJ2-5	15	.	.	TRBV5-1	TGCGCCAGCAGCTTGTTGGGGGACTACCAAGAGACCCAGTACTTC	CASSLLGDYQETQYF
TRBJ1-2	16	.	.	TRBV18	TGTGCCAGCTCACCAGGGTTGACCCTGGGGCAGGAGGGCTACACCTTC	CASSPGLTLGQEGYTF
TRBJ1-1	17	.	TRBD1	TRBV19	TGTGCCAGTATCCCCTGGGGGGACAGGGGGCACGGGGCTGAAGCTTTCTTT	CASIPWGDRGHGAEAFF
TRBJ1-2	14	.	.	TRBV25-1	TGTGCCAGCAGTGGTGCCCCGTCTAGTTATGGCTACACCTTC	CASSGAPSSYGYTF
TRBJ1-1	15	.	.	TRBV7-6	TGTGCCAGCAGCTCTTCACCACAGGGCGTAACTGAAGCTTTCTTT	CASSSSPQGVTEAFF
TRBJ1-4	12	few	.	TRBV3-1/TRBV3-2	TGTGCCAGCAGCCGTCCCAATGAAAAACTGTTTTTT	CASSRPNEKLFF
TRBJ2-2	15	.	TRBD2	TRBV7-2	TGTGCCAGCAGCCCGGGAGGCGCGAACACCGGGGAGCTGTTTTTT	CASSPGGANTGELFF